This TCR beta chain originates from a study of immune evolution from preneoplasia to lung adenocarcinoma. Overall study findings and caveats: Later-stage lesions appeared to have more T cells, more diversity, less clonality.

For this clone: Its antigen is not identified.

Each case's diagnosis was confirmed by two pathologists on H&E. Profiling relied on immunoSEQ multiplex PCR, and the TCRdb table lists in-frame clones only, not all of them. This table has roughly 7,000 clones, roughly 80% appearing once. CDR1 and CDR2 (germline): LNHDA, SQIVND (reference sequence). CDR3 size: 17 residues. V shed 1 base and J 0 bases; nucleotides not matched to a gene: 7. The receptor was derived from a donor at least 70 years old with lung adenocarcinoma. The sample was FFPE lung adenocarcinoma in situ tissue. This chain joins TRBV19 and TRBJ2-7, with 9 positions matching TRBD2. CDR3 sequence: CASSIAGLAGSSYEQYF. CDR3 nucleotides: TGTGCCAGTAGTATAGCGGGGCTAGCGGGATCCTCCTACGAGCAGTACTTC.